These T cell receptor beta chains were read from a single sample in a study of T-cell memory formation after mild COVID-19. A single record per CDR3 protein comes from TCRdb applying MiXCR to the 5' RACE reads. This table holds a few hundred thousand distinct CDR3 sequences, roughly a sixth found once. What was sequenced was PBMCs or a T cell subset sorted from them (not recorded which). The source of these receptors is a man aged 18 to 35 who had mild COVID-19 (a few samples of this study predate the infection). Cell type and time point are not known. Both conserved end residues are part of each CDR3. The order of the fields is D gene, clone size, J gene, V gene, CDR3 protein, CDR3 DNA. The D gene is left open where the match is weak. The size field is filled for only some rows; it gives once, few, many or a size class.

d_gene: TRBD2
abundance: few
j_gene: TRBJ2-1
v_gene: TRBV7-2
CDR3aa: CASSPVGTSGGATEFF
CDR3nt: TGTGCCAGCAGCCCCGTGGGGACTAGCGGGGGGGCCACGGAGTTCTTC

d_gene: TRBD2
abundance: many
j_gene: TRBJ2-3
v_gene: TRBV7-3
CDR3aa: CASSLTPTSGGRLDTQYF
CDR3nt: TGTGCCAGCAGCTTAACACCGACTAGCGGGGGAAGGTTGGATACGCAGTATTTT

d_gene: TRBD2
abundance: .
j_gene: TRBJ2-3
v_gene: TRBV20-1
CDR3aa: CSARTTSGVTDTQYF
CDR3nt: TGCAGTGCCAGAACGACTAGCGGGGTGACAGATACGCAGTATTTT

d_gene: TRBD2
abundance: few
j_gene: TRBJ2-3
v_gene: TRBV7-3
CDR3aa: CASGPLGGGTDTQYF
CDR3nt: TGTGCCAGCGGCCCCCTCGGGGGGGGCACAGATACGCAGTATTTT

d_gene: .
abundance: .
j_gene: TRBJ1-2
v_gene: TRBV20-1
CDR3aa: CSAYGTPGGYTF
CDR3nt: TGCAGTGCTTACGGGACACCGGGTGGCTACACCTTC

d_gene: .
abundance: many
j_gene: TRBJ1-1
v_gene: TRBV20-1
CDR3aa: CSASEGWTEAFF
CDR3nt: TGCAGTGCTAGTGAGGGGTGGACTGAAGCTTTCTTT

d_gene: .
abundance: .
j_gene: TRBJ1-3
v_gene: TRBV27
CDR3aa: CASRQGQSLGYTIYF
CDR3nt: TGTGCCAGCAGACAGGGACAAAGCCTTGGGTACACCATATATTTT

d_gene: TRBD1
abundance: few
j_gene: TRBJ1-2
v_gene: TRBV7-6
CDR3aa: CASSLQGDANYGYTF
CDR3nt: TGTGCCAGCAGCTTGCAGGGGGACGCTAACTATGGCTACACCTTC

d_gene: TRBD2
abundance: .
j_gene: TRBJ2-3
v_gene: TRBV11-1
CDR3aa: CASSFPSGWTDTQYF
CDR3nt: TGTGCCAGCAGCTTCCCTAGCGGGTGGACAGATACGCAGTATTTT

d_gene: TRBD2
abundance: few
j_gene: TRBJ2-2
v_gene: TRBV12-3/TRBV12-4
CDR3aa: CASRRWGGEKAGELFF
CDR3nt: TGTGCCAGCAGAAGGTGGGGGGGTGAGAAAGCCGGGGAGCTGTTTTTT

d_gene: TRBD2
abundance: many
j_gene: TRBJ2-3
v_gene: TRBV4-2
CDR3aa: CASSQDPGLAGGRAEDTQYF
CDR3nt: TGTGCCAGCAGCCAAGACCCGGGACTAGCGGGGGGACGGGCGGAGGATACGCAGTATTTT

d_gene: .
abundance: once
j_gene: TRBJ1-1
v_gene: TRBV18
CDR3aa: CASSPVNEDTEAFF
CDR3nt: TGTGCCAGCTCACCAGTCAATGAGGACACTGAAGCTTTCTTT

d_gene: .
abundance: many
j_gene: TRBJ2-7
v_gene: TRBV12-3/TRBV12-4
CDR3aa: CASSSGTGFYEQYF
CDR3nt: TGTGCCAGCAGTTCAGGGACCGGGTTCTACGAGCAGTACTTC

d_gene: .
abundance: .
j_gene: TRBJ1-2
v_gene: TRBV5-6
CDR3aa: CASSLTPGYYGYTF
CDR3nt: TGTGCCAGCAGCTTGACTCCGGGATACTATGGCTACACCTTC

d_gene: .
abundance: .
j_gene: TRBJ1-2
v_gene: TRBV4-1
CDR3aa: CASSQVPGYGYTF
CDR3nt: TGCGCCAGCAGCCAAGTACCGGGCTATGGCTACACCTTC

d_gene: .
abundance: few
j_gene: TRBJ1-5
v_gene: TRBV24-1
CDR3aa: CATSSGKSKRGNQPQHF
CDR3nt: TGTGCCACCAGCTCCGGGAAGTCGAAGCGTGGCAATCAGCCCCAGCATTTT

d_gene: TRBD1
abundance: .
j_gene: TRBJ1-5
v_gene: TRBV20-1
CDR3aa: CSAYGTDSNQPQHF
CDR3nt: TGCAGTGCTTACGGGACAGATAGCAATCAGCCCCAGCATTTT

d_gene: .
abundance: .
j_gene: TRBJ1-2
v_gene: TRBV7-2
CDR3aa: CASSSRANYGYTF
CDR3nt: TGTGCCAGCAGTAGCAGGGCCAACTATGGCTACACCTTC

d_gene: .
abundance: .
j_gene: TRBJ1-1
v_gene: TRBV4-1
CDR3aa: CASSHPGLNTEAFF
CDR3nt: TGCGCCAGCAGCCACCCAGGCTTGAACACTGAAGCTTTCTTT

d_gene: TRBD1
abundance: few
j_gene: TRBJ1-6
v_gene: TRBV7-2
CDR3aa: CASSRWTGDSPLHF
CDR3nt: TGTGCCAGCAGCCGCTGGACAGGGGATTCACCCCTCCACTTT